What follows is one TCR beta chain and its context. V lost 4 bases to trimming and J lost 5 bases, with 9 bases between them. The CDR3 spans 12 residues. The sample is drawn from a study of patients and donors after allogeneic stem cell transplantation. TCRdb called the RT-PCR reads again in MiXCR, with one record for every CDR3 protein. The sample records about 160,000 distinct CDR3 sequences, 30% to 45% being singletons. The source is a human donor who was either an allogeneic HSCT recipient or a stem cell or donor lymphocyte infusion donor (not recorded which). It is not recorded whose cells these are; they may come from a transplant donor. The sequenced material came from blood, either unsorted or a sorted T cell fraction (not recorded which). The chain couples TRBV12-3 or TRBV12-4 to TRBJ2-7; the D is unclear. The CDR3 reads CASSSDGDEQYF. Here the CDR3 DNA reads TGTGCCAGCAGTTCGGACGGTGACGAGCAGTACTTC.